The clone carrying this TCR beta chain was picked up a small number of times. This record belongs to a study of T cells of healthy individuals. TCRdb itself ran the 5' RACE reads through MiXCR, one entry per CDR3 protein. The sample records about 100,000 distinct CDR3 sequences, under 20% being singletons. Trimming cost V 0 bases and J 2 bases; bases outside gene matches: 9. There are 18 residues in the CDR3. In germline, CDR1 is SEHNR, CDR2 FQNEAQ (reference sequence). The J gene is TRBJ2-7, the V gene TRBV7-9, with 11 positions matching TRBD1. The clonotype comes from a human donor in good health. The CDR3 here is CASSLAGTGGLGAYEQYF. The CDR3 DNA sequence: TGTGCCAGCAGCTTAGCCGGGACAGGGGGTTTAGGGGCCTACGAGCAGTACTTC.